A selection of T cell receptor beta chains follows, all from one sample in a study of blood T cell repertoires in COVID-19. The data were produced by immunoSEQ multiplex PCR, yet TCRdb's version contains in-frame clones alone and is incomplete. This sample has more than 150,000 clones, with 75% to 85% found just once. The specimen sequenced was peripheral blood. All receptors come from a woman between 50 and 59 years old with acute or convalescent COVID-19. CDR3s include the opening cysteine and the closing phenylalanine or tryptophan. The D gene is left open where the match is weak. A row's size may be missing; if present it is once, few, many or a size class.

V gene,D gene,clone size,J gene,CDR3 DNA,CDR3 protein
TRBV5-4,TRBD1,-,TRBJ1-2,TGTGCCAGCAGCAAGGTGGGACAGGGGGTAGGCTACACCTTC,CASSKVGQGVGYTF
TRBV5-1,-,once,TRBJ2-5,TGCGCCAGCAGCTTGGTTGGGGCAGGCCAAGAGACCCAGTACTTC,CASSLVGAGQETQYF
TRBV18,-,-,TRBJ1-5,TGTGCCAGCTCACCCCAATCCAATCAGCCCCAGCATTTT,CASSPQSNQPQHF
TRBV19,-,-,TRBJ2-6,TGTGCCAGTACTCCCGCACTCACAGGGTTTGGGGCCAACGTCCTGACTTTC,CASTPALTGFGANVLTF
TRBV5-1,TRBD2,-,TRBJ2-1,TGCGCCAGCAGCACGCCTAGCGGGAGCGGAGAGCAGTTCTTC,CASSTPSGSGEQFF
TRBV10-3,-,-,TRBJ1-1,TGTGCCTCCCGGGAGGACACTGAAGCTTTCTTT,CASREDTEAFF
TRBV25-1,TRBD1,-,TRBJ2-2,TGTGCCAGCAGTGAAAACAGGGGCGGGGAGCTGTTTTTT,CASSENRGGELFF
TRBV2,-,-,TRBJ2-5,TGTGCCAGCAGTATACAGGGAAGAGAGACCCAGTACTTC,CASSIQGRETQYF
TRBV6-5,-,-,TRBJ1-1,TGTGCCAGCAGTTCCTTGGGGGGAAGGAACACTGAAGCTTTCTTT,CASSSLGGRNTEAFF
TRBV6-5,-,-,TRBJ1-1,TGTGCCAGCAGTTACTCCACCCGCGGGGGTCCCACTGAAGCTTTCTTT,CASSYSTRGGPTEAFF
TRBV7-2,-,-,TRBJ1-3,TGTGCCAGCAGCTTAGTCGCAGGCTCTGGAAACACCATATATTTT,CASSLVAGSGNTIYF
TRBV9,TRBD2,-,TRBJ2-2,TGTGCCAGCAGCCAAAGGGCGAGCGGGACGAACACCGGGGAGCTGTTTTTT,CASSQRASGTNTGELFF
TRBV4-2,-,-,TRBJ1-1,TGTGCCAGCAGCCGGGACCAGGGGATGAACACTGAAGCTTTCTTT,CASSRDQGMNTEAFF
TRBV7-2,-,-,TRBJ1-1,TGTGCCAGCAGCTGGGGGGGAACTGAAGCTTTCTTT,CASSWGGTEAFF
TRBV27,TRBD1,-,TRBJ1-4,TGTGCCAGCAGTTTAGGGACAGGGGGACACCGGCTGTTTTTT,CASSLGTGGHRLFF
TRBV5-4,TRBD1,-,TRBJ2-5,TGTGCCAGCAGCCCCTTAGTTGGAGACAGGGCTAGGGAGACCCAGTACTTC,CASSPLVGDRARETQYF
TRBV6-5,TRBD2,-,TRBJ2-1,TGTGCCAGCAGACTAGCGGGGGGGCATAATGAGCAGTTCTTC,CASRLAGGHNEQFF
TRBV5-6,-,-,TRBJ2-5,TGTGCCAGCAGCTTGGCACGAGGAGGTGAGGAAGAGACCCAGTACTTC,CASSLARGGEEETQYF
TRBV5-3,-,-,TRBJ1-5,TGTGCCAGAAGCCGTCTGAGCGACGGCGCCAATCAGCCCCAGCATTTT,CARSRLSDGANQPQHF
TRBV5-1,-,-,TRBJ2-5,TGCGCCAGCAGCCTCCGGGGGAGCGGATACCAAGAGACCCAGTACTTC,CASSLRGSGYQETQYF
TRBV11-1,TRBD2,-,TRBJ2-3,TGTGCCAGCAGCCCGGGACTAGCGGGGAACACAGATACGCAGTATTTT,CASSPGLAGNTDTQYF
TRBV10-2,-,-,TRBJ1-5,TGCGCCAGCAGAGTCCGGGGTGCTAGCAATCAGCCCCAGCATTTT,CASRVRGASNQPQHF
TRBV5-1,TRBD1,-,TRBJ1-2,TGCGCCAGCAGCCCTCAGACAGGGGTGAGCTATGGCTACACCTTC,CASSPQTGVSYGYTF
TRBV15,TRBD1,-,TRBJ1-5,TGTGCCACCAGCACCGCCCGACAGGGTCAGCCCCAGCATTTT,CATSTARQGQPQHF
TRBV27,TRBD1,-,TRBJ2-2,TGTGCCAGCAGGCTATCAACAGGGGGGAGAACCGGGGAGCTGTTTTTT,CASRLSTGGRTGELFF
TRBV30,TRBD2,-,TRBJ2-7,TGTGCCTGGGAGACTAGCGGGAGCTCCTACGAGCAGTACTTC,CAWETSGSSYEQYF
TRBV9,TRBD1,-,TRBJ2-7,TGTGCCAGCAGCGGCCAGGCGGGACAGGGCTACGAGCAGTACTTC,CASSGQAGQGYEQYF
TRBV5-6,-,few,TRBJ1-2,TGTGCCAGCAGCTTGAACAGGAACTATGGCTACACCTTC,CASSLNRNYGYTF
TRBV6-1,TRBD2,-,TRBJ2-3,TGTGCCAGCAGTGAGAGGGGACTAGCGGGCACAGATACGCAGTATTTT,CASSERGLAGTDTQYF
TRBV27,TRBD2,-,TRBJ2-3,TGTGCCAGCAGTCCGCTCCTAGCGGGAGGGCCGGATACGCAGTATTTT,CASSPLLAGGPDTQYF
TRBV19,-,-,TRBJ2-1,TGTGCCAGTAGTCGTTCCTCCTACAATGAGCAGTTCTTC,CASSRSSYNEQFF
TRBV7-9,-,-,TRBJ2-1,TGTGCCAGCAGCTTTTCAGGCAGGGAGCAGTTCTTC,CASSFSGREQFF
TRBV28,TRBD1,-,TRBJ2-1,TGTGCCAGCAGTTCGGCGTCCAGGGGGATCAATGAGCAGTTCTTC,CASSSASRGINEQFF
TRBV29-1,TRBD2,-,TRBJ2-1,TGCAGCGTTTTGGGACTAGAGACCAACAATGAGCAGTTCTTC,CSVLGLETNNEQFF
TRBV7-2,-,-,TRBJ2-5,TGTGCCAGCAGCTTAATGGGGCCCCAGTACTTC,CASSLMGPQYF
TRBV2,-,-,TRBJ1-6,TGTGCCACCGCCGGGGAAAGTTCACCCCTCCACTTT,CATAGESSPLHF
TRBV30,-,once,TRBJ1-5,TGTGCCTGGAGCTCAGGGACTTTAAATCAGCCCCAGCATTTT,CAWSSGTLNQPQHF
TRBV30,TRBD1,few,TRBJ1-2,TGTGCCTGGGGGTCTGCAGGGGGAAACTATGGCTACACCTTC,CAWGSAGGNYGYTF
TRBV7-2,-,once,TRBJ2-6,TGTGCCAGCAGCTCTCGGCTAGTTTTGTCTGGGGCCAACGTCCTGACTTTC,CASSSRLVLSGANVLTF
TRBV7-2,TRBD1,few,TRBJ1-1,TGTGCCAGCAGCGTCCCTCAATCCGGACAGGGTATGTTCACTGAAGCTTTCTTT,CASSVPQSGQGMFTEAFF
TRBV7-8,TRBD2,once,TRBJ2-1,TGTGCCAGCAGCTTAATCTCTAGCGGGGGCCGGTACAATGAGCAGTTCTTC,CASSLISSGGRYNEQFF
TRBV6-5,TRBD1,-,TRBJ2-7,TGTGCCAGCAGTTACTCCGGACAGGGGGCTTGGGAGCAGTACTTC,CASSYSGQGAWEQYF
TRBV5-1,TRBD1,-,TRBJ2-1,TGCGCCAGCAGCGAACAGGGGGGCTCCTACAATGAGCAGTTCTTC,CASSEQGGSYNEQFF
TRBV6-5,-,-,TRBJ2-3,TGTGCCAGCAGGACAGAGAGCACAGATACGCAGTATTTT,CASRTESTDTQYF
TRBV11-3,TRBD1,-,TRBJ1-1,TGTGCCAGCAGTAGGACAGGGAACACTGAAGCTTTCTTT,CASSRTGNTEAFF
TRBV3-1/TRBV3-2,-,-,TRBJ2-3,TGTGCCAGCAGCCAAGCCTCCGGGGGTATCGCAGATACGCAGTATTTT,CASSQASGGIADTQYF
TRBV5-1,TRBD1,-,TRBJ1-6,TGCGCCAGCAGCTCCGGGACAGAAAGTTCACCCCTCCACTTT,CASSSGTESSPLHF
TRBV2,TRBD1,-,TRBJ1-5,TGTGCCAGCAGTGAAGCTACAGGGGATTGGGGTCAGCCCCAGCATTTT,CASSEATGDWGQPQHF